This TCR beta chain is from a study of blood T cell repertoires in COVID-19 (dated by TCRdb to the early 2020s). For the wider study: Samples from collaborators originated in the United States, Italy and Spain and spanned both the acute and convalescent phases of COVID-19. The material from the prospective study consisted of cDNA or gDNA derived from T cells, B-cell-depleted T cells, or PBMCs. Subjects who had been exposed to COVID-19, were actively infected with it, or had recovered from it provided the deeply sampled blood TCRbeta repertoires that made up the dataset. The repertoires were made available in a free public database intended to serve as a resource for research on the immune response to SARS-CoV-2. Samples came from the ongoing ImmuneRACE study (first 160 participants) plus 1,254 subjects from 6 global collaborators. Sample metadata almost always included a de-identified subject ID, COVID-19 status, age in years and sex. Where available, HLA class I and class II types were taken from metadata supplied by the sample provider and were not determined by assay-based typing.

Deletion took 4 bases off V and 3 bases off J, with a span of 11 bases between the germline ends. The CDR3 covers 13 residues, taking in both the cysteine and the phenylalanine. The DNA shown is the 39-base CDR3, in frame from base 1. CDR1 and CDR2, per the germline V gene (reference sequence), are SGHNT and YYREEE. TCRbeta CDR3 regions were amplified from genomic DNA using the immunoSEQ Assay, a bias-controlled multiplex PCR. The study's own analysis went as follows. The number of nucleated cells in each sample was estimated from the amplification of reference gene primers within the assay. Sequence reads were collapsed and filtered to measure the absolute abundance of every unique TCRbeta CDR3 rearrangement. For each sample, productive Simpson clonality was calculated as the square root of Simpson's diversity index across productive rearrangements. Here the immuneACCESS table is served through TCRdb, limited to in-frame sequences with V and J called. Missing clones are a known gap in these copies; in checked studies unresolved V genes cover under half, and the rest lacks a known reason. The DNA gave D and trimming, while V, J and clone size come from that table. This sample is represented by roughly 250,000 clones; about four fifths of them were singletons. Approximately 8.6% of the sample goes to the ten largest clones.

Broad study findings and their caveats: The quantity of clinical and demographic metadata differed by source and by participant and was supplied without curation.

A note on this clone: No cognate antigen has been identified for it. No quality values exist for individual bases; no much larger clone is one base distant.

Each collaborating institution followed its own protocols to collect whole blood in K2EDTA tubes. For TCRbeta analysis, collaborators shipped samples in one of three forms: frozen whole blood, isolated PBMCs, or DNA extracted from either of those sample types. The TCR sequence derives from a middle-aged man with active or convalescent COVID-19. This chain is built from TRBV5-4 and TRBJ2-7; TRBD1 is a weak D gene call, 5 bases matching. Material for sequencing was peripheral blood. For the CDR3, the sequence is CASSQDRHYEQYF. The nucleotide sequence reads as follows: TGTGCCAGCAGCCAAGACAGACACTACGAGCAGTACTTC.